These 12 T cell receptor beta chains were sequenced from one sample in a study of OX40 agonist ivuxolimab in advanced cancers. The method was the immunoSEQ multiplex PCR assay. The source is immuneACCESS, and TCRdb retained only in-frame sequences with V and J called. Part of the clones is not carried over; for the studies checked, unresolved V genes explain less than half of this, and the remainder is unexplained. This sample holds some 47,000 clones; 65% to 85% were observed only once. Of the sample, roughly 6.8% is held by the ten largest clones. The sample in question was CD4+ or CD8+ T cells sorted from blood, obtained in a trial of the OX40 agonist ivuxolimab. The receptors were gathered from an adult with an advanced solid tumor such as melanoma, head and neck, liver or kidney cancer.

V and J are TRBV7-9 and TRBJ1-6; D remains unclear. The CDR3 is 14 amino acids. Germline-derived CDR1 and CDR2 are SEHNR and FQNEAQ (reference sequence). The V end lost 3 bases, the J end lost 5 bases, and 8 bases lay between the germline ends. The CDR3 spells CASSLMGDNSPLHF. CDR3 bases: TGTGCCAGCAGCTTGATGGGCGATAATTCACCCCTCCACTTT.

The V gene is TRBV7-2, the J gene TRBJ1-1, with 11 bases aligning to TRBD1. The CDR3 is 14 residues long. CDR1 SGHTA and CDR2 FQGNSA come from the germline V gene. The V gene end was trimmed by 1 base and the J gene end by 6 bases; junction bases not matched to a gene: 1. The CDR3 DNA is TGTGCCAGCAGCTTAGGGACAGGGGGCCCTGAAGCTTTCTTT. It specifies CASSLGTGGPEAFF.

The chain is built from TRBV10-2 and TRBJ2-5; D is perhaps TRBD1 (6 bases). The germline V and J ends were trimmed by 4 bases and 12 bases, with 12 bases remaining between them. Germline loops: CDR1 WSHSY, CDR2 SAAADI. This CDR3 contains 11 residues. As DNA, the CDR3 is TGCGCCAGCAGTGTGGGACACGTGGAGTACTTC. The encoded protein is CASSVGHVEYF.

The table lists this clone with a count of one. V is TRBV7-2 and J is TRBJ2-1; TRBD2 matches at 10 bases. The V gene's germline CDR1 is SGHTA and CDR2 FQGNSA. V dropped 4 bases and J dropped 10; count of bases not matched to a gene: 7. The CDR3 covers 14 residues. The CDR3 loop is CASSYPGLAREQFF. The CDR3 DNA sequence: TGTGCCAGCAGCTACCCGGGACTAGCGCGGGAGCAGTTCTTC.

DNA for the CDR3: TGTGCCAGCAGTCCAAGCTACATGAACACTGAAGCTTTCTTT. Translation gives CASSPSYMNTEAFF. The chain recombines TRBV7-8 with TRBJ1-1; no reliable D call. The V gene's germline CDR1 is SGHVS and CDR2 FQNEAQ. With 6 bases removed from V and 0 bases from J, the gap between germline ends came to 11 bases. The CDR3 totals 14 residues.

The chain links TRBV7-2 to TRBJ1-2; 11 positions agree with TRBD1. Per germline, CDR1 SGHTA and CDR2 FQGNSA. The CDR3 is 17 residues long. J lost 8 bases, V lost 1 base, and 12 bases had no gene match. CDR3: CASSLVNLGQGERGYTF. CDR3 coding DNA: TGTGCCAGCAGCTTAGTAAACTTGGGACAGGGGGAGCGGGGCTACACCTTC.

CDR3 DNA sequence: TGTGCCAGCAGCTTAGTCCGGAACACCGGGGAGCTGTTTTTT. It specifies CASSLVRNTGELFF. The V gene is TRBV7-9, the J gene TRBJ2-2, with D unresolved. This CDR3 spans 14 amino acids. Trimming took 1 base from V and 1 from J, leaving 4 bases between them. The germline V gene has CDR1 SEHNR and CDR2 FQNEAQ (reference sequence).

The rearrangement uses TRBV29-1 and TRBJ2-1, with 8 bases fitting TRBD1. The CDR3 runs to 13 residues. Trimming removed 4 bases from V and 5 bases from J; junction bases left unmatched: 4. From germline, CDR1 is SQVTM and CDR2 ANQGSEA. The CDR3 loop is CSVGKTGDNEQFF. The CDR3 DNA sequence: TGCAGCGTTGGGAAGACAGGGGACAATGAGCAGTTCTTC.

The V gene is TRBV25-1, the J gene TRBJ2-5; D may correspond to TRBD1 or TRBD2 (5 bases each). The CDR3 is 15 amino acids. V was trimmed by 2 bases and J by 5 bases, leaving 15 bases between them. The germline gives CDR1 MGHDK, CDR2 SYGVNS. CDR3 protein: CASSEVGATGETQYF. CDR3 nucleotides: TGTGCCAGCAGTGAAGTCGGGGCGACCGGGGAGACCCAGTACTTC.

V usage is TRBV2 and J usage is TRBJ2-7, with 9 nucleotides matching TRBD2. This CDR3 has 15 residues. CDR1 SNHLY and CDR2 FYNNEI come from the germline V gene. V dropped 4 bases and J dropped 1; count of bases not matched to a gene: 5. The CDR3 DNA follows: TGTGCCAGCAGTGGCTCAGCGGGAGGATCCTACGAGCAGTACTTC. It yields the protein CASSGSAGGSYEQYF.

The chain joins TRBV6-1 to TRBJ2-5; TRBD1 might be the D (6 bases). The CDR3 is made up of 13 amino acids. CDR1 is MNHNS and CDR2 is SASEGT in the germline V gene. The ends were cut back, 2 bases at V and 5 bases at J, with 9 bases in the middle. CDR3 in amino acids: CASSENRVETQYF. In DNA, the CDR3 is TGTGCCAGCAGTGAAAACAGGGTCGAGACCCAGTACTTC.

CDR3 sequence: CASSPFLTDTQYF. CDR3 coding DNA: TGTGCCAGCAGCCCGTTCTTGACAGATACGCAGTATTTT. This chain uses TRBV5-5 with TRBJ2-3; D is undetermined. V was clipped by 4 bases and J by 3 bases, with 9 bases between them. CDR3 size: 13 residues. Germline CDR1 is SGHKS and CDR2 is YYEKEE (reference sequence).